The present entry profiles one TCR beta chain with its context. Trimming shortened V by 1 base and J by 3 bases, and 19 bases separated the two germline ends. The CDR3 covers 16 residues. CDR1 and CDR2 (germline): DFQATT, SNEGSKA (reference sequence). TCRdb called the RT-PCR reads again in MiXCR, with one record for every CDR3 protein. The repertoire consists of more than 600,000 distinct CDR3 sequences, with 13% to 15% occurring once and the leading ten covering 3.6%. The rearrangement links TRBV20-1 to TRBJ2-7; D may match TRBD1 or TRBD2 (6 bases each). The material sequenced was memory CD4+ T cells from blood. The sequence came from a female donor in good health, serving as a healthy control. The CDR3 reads CSARGAPGRGGYEQYF. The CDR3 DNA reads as TGCAGTGCTAGAGGTGCACCCGGGAGAGGGGGCTACGAGCAGTACTTC.